Listed here is a single TCR beta chain. The CDR3 length is 17 residues. The germline V and J ends were trimmed by 6 bases and 6 bases, with 23 bases remaining between them. Germline-derived CDR1 and CDR2 are SEHNR and FQNEAQ (reference sequence). The sample comes from a study of blood T cell repertoires in COVID-19. The overall study: The United States, Italy and Spain provided the acute and convalescent COVID-19 samples. T cells, B-cell-depleted T cells, or PBMCs supplied cDNA or gDNA.

Methods used by the authors: Reference gene primer amplification gave estimated nucleated cell counts. TCRdb keeps only in-frame clones here, not all; method: immunoSEQ multiplex PCR. The D gene and trimming were derived from the DNA, and the V and J assignments and clone size from that table. This table holds about 260,000 clones, less than 90% found once. The sequencing input was peripheral blood. The source is a man aged 60-69 years who had recovered from COVID-19. The genes are TRBV7-9 and TRBJ2-2; possible D gene TRBD2, 5 bases. Here the CDR3 reads CASSPWAQIEGPGELFF. In DNA form, the CDR3 reads TGTGCCAGCAGTCCATGGGCGCAAATTGAGGGCCCCGGGGAGCTGTTTTTT.